The 21 T cell receptor beta chains below were found in one sample sequenced in a study of blood T cell repertoires in COVID-19. Using immunoSEQ multiplex PCR, the repertoire was profiled, and TCRdb retains in-frame clones only, with some absent. The data show about 320,000 clones, with more than 80% seen just once and roughly 6.7% held by the top ten. The sample consisted of peripheral blood. Source of these receptors: a man between 18 and 35 years old who had recovered from COVID-19.

The chain combines TRBV6-5 with TRBJ1-6; a weak D match, TRBD1 (5 bases). The CDR3 totals 15 residues. CDR1 is MNHEY and CDR2 is SVGAGI in the germline V gene. V dropped 2 bases and J dropped 10 bases, with 15 bases sitting between them. CDR3 sequence reads: CASSYGPGGRSPLHF. The CDR3 bases are TGTGCCAGCAGTTACGGTCCCGGGGGGAGATCACCCCTCCACTTT.

The chain has TRBV6-5 and TRBJ1-4, with 12 bases lining up with TRBD1. J was trimmed by 5 bases and V by 2 bases; bases with no gene match: 0. Looked up from germline, CDR1 is MNHEY and CDR2 is SVGAGI. There are 15 residues in the CDR3. CDR3 DNA: TGTGCCAGCAGTTACGGGACAGGGGGCAATGAAAAACTGTTTTTT. Translating it yields CASSYGTGGNEKLFF.

The gene calls are TRBV13 and TRBJ1-2; D call uncertain. The CDR3 runs 14 residues. Germline CDR1 is PRHDT and CDR2 is FYEKMQ (reference sequence). Trimming cost V 5 bases and J 7 bases, with 17 bases left between them. The CDR3 protein is CASSGGLEGVGYTF. The CDR3 bases are TGTGCCAGCAGCGGAGGGCTGGAAGGAGTTGGCTACACCTTC.

This sequence joins TRBV10-2 and TRBJ1-1; D remains unclear. This CDR3 spans 12 amino acids. Germline CDR1 and CDR2: WSHSY and SAAADI. Between the trimmed V and J ends, which lost 6 bases and 7 bases, there was a span of 12 bases. The CDR3 sequence is CASSAGKVEAFF. The CDR3 DNA sequence: TGCGCCAGCAGCGCCGGGAAAGTTGAAGCTTTCTTT.

V is TRBV2 and J is TRBJ1-1; D possibly corresponds to TRBD1 (6 bases). V gave up 7 bases and J gave up 2 bases, with 17 bases separating them. This CDR3 has 15 residues. Per the germline V gene, CDR1 is SNHLY and CDR2 is FYNNEI. The CDR3 DNA is TGTGCCAGCACCCCGGGGGGACAAGGAAACACTGAAGCTTTCTTT. Its protein product is CASTPGGQGNTEAFF. The entire variable domain, with the rest obtained from reference TRBV2 and TRBJ1-1, is as follows: EPEVTQTPSHQVTQMGQEVILRCVPISNHLYFYWYRQILGQKVEFLVSFYNNEISEKSEIFDDQFSVERPDGSNFTLKIRSTKLEDSAMYFCASTPGGQGNTEAFFGQGTRLTVV.

This chain connects TRBV3-1 (or the pseudogene TRBV3-2) to TRBJ2-7; no clear D. CDR1 is LGHDT and CDR2 is YNNKEL in the germline V gene (reference sequence). The CDR3 sequence is 14 residues long. Trimming pared 1 base from V and 2 bases from J, leaving 9 bases between. Here the CDR3 DNA reads TGTGCCAGCAGCCAAGGTCAGGCGCCCTACGAGCAGTACTTC. It encodes CASSQGQAPYEQYF.

This sequence joins TRBV5-4 and TRBJ2-7; D possibly corresponds to TRBD1 (6 bases). CDR3 length: 12 amino acids. Germline V gene data show CDR1 as SGHNT and CDR2 as YYREEE (reference sequence). Trimming stripped 3 bases from V and 5 bases from J, with 9 bases between. CDR3 in amino acids: CASSSTGNEQYF. DNA of the CDR3: TGTGCCAGCAGCTCTACAGGGAACGAGCAGTACTTC.

The chain couples TRBV9 to TRBJ1-4, with unresolved D. Per the germline V gene, CDR1 is SGDLS and CDR2 is YYNGEE. Trimming left V 0 bases short and J 7 bases short, with 13 bases between. This CDR3 contains 15 residues. The CDR3 sequence is CASSVAYARGEKLFF. In nucleotides, the CDR3 is TGTGCCAGCAGCGTAGCTTACGCCCGGGGTGAAAAACTGTTTTTT.

Here the CDR3 reads CASRGGGSYEQYF. CDR3 bases: TGTGCCAGTAGGGGCGGGGGCTCCTACGAGCAGTACTTC. V gene TRBV19 combines with J gene TRBJ2-7; TRBD2 matches 7 bases. The germline V gene has CDR1 LNHDA and CDR2 SQIVND (reference sequence). The CDR3 sequence is 13 residues long. V gave up 6 bases and J gave up 0 bases; unmatched junction bases: 2. Supplemented by reference TRBV19 and TRBJ2-7, the full variable domain reads DGGITQSPKYLFRKEGQNVTLSCEQNLNHDAMYWYRQDPGQGLRLIYYSQIVNDFQKGDIAEGYSVSREKKESFPLTVTSAQKNPTAFYLCASRGGGSYEQYFGPGTRLTVT.

The chain recombines TRBV19 with TRBJ2-1; 9 bases are a match to TRBD1. Trimming removed 1 base from V and 4 bases from J; junction bases left unmatched: 2. The length of the CDR3 is 15 residues. Per the germline V gene, CDR1 is LNHDA and CDR2 is SQIVND (reference sequence). The CDR3 DNA reads as TGTGCCAGTAGTATAGTGGGACAGGGATACAATGAGCAGTTCTTC. Its translation: CASSIVGQGYNEQFF.

This rearrangement joins TRBV7-2 to TRBJ2-7; 8 bases line up with TRBD1. The germline gives CDR1 SGHTA, CDR2 FQGNSA. After removal of 3 bases from V and 0 bases from J, the junction contained 4 bases not matched to a gene. The CDR3 sequence is 15 residues long. CDR3 residues: CASSFTGTGSYEQYF. For the CDR3, the DNA is TGTGCCAGCAGCTTTACCGGGACAGGCTCCTACGAGCAGTACTTC.

The gene calls are TRBV27 and TRBJ1-2; TRBD1 matches at 8 bases. The CDR3 loop spans 15 amino acids. Germline V gene lookup returns CDR1 MNHEY and CDR2 SMNVEV (reference sequence). The V gene end was trimmed by 5 bases and the J gene end by 4 bases; junction bases not matched to a gene: 9. CDR3 region: CASSLLQGAVYGYTF. CDR3 coding DNA: TGTGCCAGCAGTCTACTGCAGGGGGCTGTCTATGGCTACACCTTC.

V usage is TRBV6-2 or TRBV6-3 and J usage is TRBJ2-7; weak D call: TRBD1 (5 bases). This CDR3 has 16 amino acids. The germline gives CDR1 MNHEY, CDR2 SVGEGT. V was cut by 2 bases and J by 3 bases, with 17 bases left in between. The CDR3 DNA follows: TGTGCCAGCAGTTACCGAGACAGAAGGGTTTACTACGAGCAGTACTTC. Translating it yields CASSYRDRRVYYEQYF.

The rearrangement links TRBV12-3 or TRBV12-4 to TRBJ2-1, with D possibly matching TRBD2 (5 bases). The V gene lost 6 bases and the J gene lost 4 bases, with 10 bases spanning the gap. The CDR3 totals 13 residues. CDR3 sequence reads: CASRAGNYNEQFF. The CDR3 nucleotides are TGTGCCAGCAGGGCGGGCAATTACAATGAGCAGTTCTTC.

This clone was found once. The CDR3 DNA is TGTGCCAGCAGCCAAGCGAAGGGACAGGGAATCACTGAAGCTTTCTTT. Residues: CASSQAKGQGITEAFF. The V and J genes are TRBV4-2 and TRBJ1-1; 9 nucleotides line up with TRBD1. The ends lost 1 base at V and 4 bases at J; junction bases unmatched: 7. The CDR3 runs 16 residues. CDR1 LGHNA and CDR2 YNFKEQ come from the germline V gene.

This sequence joins TRBV7-9 and TRBJ2-1, with D possibly being TRBD1 (6 bases). Germline lookup yields CDR1 SEHNR and CDR2 FQNEAQ (reference sequence). V lost 4 bases and J 3 bases, leaving 13 bases between the germline ends. This CDR3 contains 15 residues. CDR3: CASSSEGTNYNEQFF. CDR3 coding DNA: TGTGCCAGCAGCTCAGAGGGGACAAACTACAATGAGCAGTTCTTC.

This chain uses TRBV10-2 with TRBJ2-1; 7 bases align to TRBD1. The CDR3 sequence is 15 residues long. V lost 5 bases and J lost 4; bases outside the gene matches: 8. CDR1 WSHSY and CDR2 SAAADI come from the germline V gene. The DNA of the CDR3 is TGCGCCAGCAGTATTCCCGGGACAGTATACAATGAGCAGTTCTTC. Residues: CASSIPGTVYNEQFF.

DNA for the CDR3: TGTGCCAGCAGTGAAGAACAGCCTGTCACTGAAGCTTTCTTT. This encodes CASSEEQPVTEAFF. V is TRBV2 and J is TRBJ1-1; D gene ambiguous. V gave up 1 base and J gave up 4 bases, with 10 bases separating them. This CDR3 contains 14 residues. Looked up from germline, CDR1 is SNHLY and CDR2 is FYNNEI.

This chain joins TRBV27 and TRBJ2-1, with TRBD2 identical over 11 bases. V lost 5 bases, J lost 3 bases, and 3 bases stayed unmatched. Per germline, CDR1 MNHEY and CDR2 SMNVEV (reference sequence). The CDR3 is made up of 15 amino acids. CDR3 sequence reads: CASSPGTSGYNEQFF. CDR3 nucleotides: TGTGCCAGCAGTCCCGGGACTAGCGGCTACAATGAGCAGTTCTTC.

J is TRBJ1-4 and V is TRBV29-1, with unresolved D. Looked up from germline, CDR1 is SQVTM and CDR2 is ANQGSEA. V was trimmed by 4 bases and J by 4 bases, leaving 7 bases between them. This CDR3 contains 12 residues. The CDR3 here is CSVASDNEKLFF. The DNA of the CDR3 is TGCAGCGTTGCCAGTGATAATGAAAAACTGTTTTTT.

The rearrangement uses TRBV19 and TRBJ2-7; tentative D call: TRBD1 (8 bases). The CDR3 totals 17 residues. Between the trimmed V and J ends, which lost 3 bases and 5 bases, there was a span of 23 bases. Germline loops: CDR1 LNHDA, CDR2 SQIVND (reference sequence). The CDR3 loop reads CASSMGQGARREHEQYF. The CDR3 nucleotides are TGTGCCAGTAGTATGGGGCAGGGGGCCCGGCGGGAGCACGAGCAGTACTTC.